The 17 T cell receptor beta chains listed next were all sequenced from one sample in a study of CD8 T cells in ankylosing spondylitis. TCRdb used MiXCR to reprocess the 5' RACE reads, holding one entry per CDR3 protein. The table includes 250,000 to 300,000 distinct CDR3 sequences, approximately 20% detected once. Sequencing was done on a sample of blood, either unsorted or a sorted T cell fraction (not recorded which). All receptors come from a male donor with ankylosing spondylitis or in good health (not recorded which).

The chain has TRBV29-1 and TRBJ2-1, with D perhaps assigned TRBD1 or TRBD2 (5 bases each). The CDR3 spans 15 residues. Germline loops: CDR1 SQVTM, CDR2 ANQGSEA. With 6 bases removed from V and 5 bases from J, the gap between germline ends came to 20 bases. The CDR3 spells CSVGLRDEGNNEQFF. DNA for the CDR3: TGCAGCGTCGGACTCCGGGACGAAGGAAACAATGAGCAGTTCTTC.

This clonotype was found a few times. V usage is TRBV7-2 and J usage is TRBJ2-1; the D is unclear. The CDR3 spans 12 residues. CDR1 SGHTA and CDR2 FQGNSA come from the germline V gene. Deletions cut 7 bases from V and 9 bases from J, with 13 bases between. Here the CDR3 reads CASTRRGLEQFF. CDR3 DNA sequence: TGTGCCAGCACCCGACGTGGGCTTGAGCAGTTCTTC.

This clonotype was counted only a few times. The chain uses TRBV27 and TRBJ2-7; a possible D gene is TRBD2 (6 bases). Trimming left V 6 bases short and J 4 bases short, with 19 bases between. Per germline, CDR1 MNHEY and CDR2 SMNVEV (reference sequence). This CDR3 region has 15 residues. The CDR3, as DNA: TGTGCCAGCAGCCTAAAGTGGGGAGGTGGGTACGAGCAGTACTTC. Protein product: CASSLKWGGGYEQYF.

The CDR3 sequence is CASSSRQGERDWNTEAFF. Written as DNA, the CDR3 is TGCGCCAGCAGCAGCCGACAGGGGGAACGCGATTGGAACACTGAAGCTTTCTTT. The V gene is TRBV4-1, the J gene TRBJ1-1; 9 bases line up with TRBD1. The CDR3 is 18 amino acids. The junction had 14 bases not matched to a gene; V was cut back by 5 bases and J by 1 base. CDR1 is MGHRA and CDR2 is YSYEKL in the germline V gene.

The chain carries TRBV29-1 and TRBJ2-5, with D perhaps TRBD2 (6 bases). V was clipped by 2 bases and J by 0 bases, with 10 bases between them. CDR1 is SQVTM, CDR2 ANQGSEA, per germline. The CDR3 runs 14 residues. As DNA, the CDR3 is TGCAGCGTTGAACCGGGAGAGTACCAAGAGACCCAGTACTTC. Translation gives CSVEPGEYQETQYF.

This chain connects TRBV4-2 to TRBJ1-5; no firm D call. Germline V gene lookup returns CDR1 LGHNA and CDR2 YNFKEQ. The CDR3 length is 17 residues. V shed 1 base and J shed 4 bases, with 17 bases lying between them. CDR3 region: CASSQGREGKDNQPQHF. For the CDR3, the DNA is TGTGCCAGCAGCCAAGGTAGAGAGGGAAAGGATAATCAGCCCCAGCATTTT.

In this sample, this clonotype turned up a few times. This chain connects TRBV6-4 to TRBJ2-1; D gene uncertain. The CDR3 has 15 residues. V dropped 2 bases and J dropped 3 bases, with 11 bases sitting between them. Germline CDR1 is MRHNA and CDR2 is SNTAGT. This CDR3 reads CASSDKAENYNEQFF. In DNA, the CDR3 is TGTGCCAGCAGTGACAAGGCAGAGAACTACAATGAGCAGTTCTTC.

This clonotype was counted at least ten times. V usage is TRBV5-1 and J usage is TRBJ2-7; a weak D match, TRBD1 (5 bases). The germline CDR1 and CDR2 sequences are SGHRS and YFSETQ. V was clipped by 0 bases and J by 2 bases, with 9 bases between them. The CDR3 extends over 14 amino acids. The CDR3 nucleotides read TGCGCCAGCAGCTTGGAGGGGATAACCTACGAGCAGTACTTC. It translates to CASSLEGITYEQYF.

The V gene is TRBV7-9, the J gene TRBJ1-2, with 9 bases identical to TRBD1. Germline loops: CDR1 SEHNR, CDR2 FQNEAQ (reference sequence). V lost 0 bases to trimming and J lost 7 bases; unmatched junction nucleotides: 9. The CDR3 extends over 16 amino acids. The CDR3 bases are TGTGCCAGCAGCTTAGCGCTGGGACAGGGAACAACTGGCTACACCTTC. This codes for CASSLALGQGTTGYTF.

V is TRBV4-2 and J is TRBJ2-6, with D unresolved. The germline V and J ends were trimmed by 9 bases and 0 bases, with 15 bases remaining between them. The CDR3 is 16 amino acids. Looked up from germline, CDR1 is LGHNA and CDR2 is YNFKEQ. For the CDR3, the DNA is TGTGCCAGACCCCCTTACGGAACCTCTGGGGCCAACGTCCTGACTTTC. It yields the protein CARPPYGTSGANVLTF.

The CDR3 reads CATRPGQGVSEAFF. The CDR3 nucleotides are TGTGCCACCCGCCCGGGACAGGGGGTCTCTGAAGCTTTCTTT. The chain is built from TRBV24-1 and TRBJ1-1; the match to TRBD1 covers 11 bases. Per germline, CDR1 KGHDR and CDR2 SFDVKD. After removal of 9 bases from V and 6 bases from J, the junction contained 8 bases not matched to a gene. The CDR3 has 14 residues.

This chain uses TRBV29-1 with TRBJ1-1; D gene ambiguous. Per germline, CDR1 SQVTM and CDR2 ANQGSEA. The CDR3 runs to 15 residues. The V end was cut by 4 bases, the J end by 5 bases, with 20 bases between. CDR3 in amino acids: CSVVGTTKGTTEAFF. The CDR3 coding sequence is TGCAGCGTTGTGGGCACCACGAAGGGTACGACTGAAGCTTTCTTT.

This clonotype was counted between two and nine times. The chain uses TRBV5-6 and TRBJ1-6; D perhaps matches TRBD1 (6 bases). Germline CDR1 is SGHDT and CDR2 is YYEEEE. The length of the CDR3 is 16 residues. Trimming left V 1 base short and J 0 bases short, with 8 bases between. The CDR3 nucleotides are TGTGCCAGCAGCTTGCAGGACAGCTCCTATAATTCACCCCTCCACTTT. Translation: CASSLQDSSYNSPLHF.

Ten or more counts support this clonotype. The CDR3 loop reads CSVLGQGSYEQYF. CDR3 bases: TGCAGCGTTCTCGGTCAGGGTTCCTACGAGCAGTACTTC. The gene calls are TRBV29-1 and TRBJ2-7; D is possibly TRBD1 (5 bases). The CDR3 runs to 13 residues. Germline V gives CDR1 SQVTM, CDR2 ANQGSEA. V gave up 5 bases and J gave up 1 base, with 12 bases separating them.

CDR3 amino acids: CASNAPGAGSFYEQYF. The CDR3 DNA is TGCGCCAGCAATGCCCCGGGCGCGGGCTCCTTCTACGAGCAGTACTTC. The chain joins TRBV10-2 to TRBJ2-7, with D tentatively TRBD2 (5 bases). Trimming took 7 bases from V and 3 from J, leaving 22 bases between them. The CDR3 extends over 16 amino acids. From germline, CDR1 is WSHSY and CDR2 SAAADI.

This clonotype turned up a few times. This chain uses TRBV5-1 with TRBJ1-1; possible D gene TRBD1, 6 bases. Germline loops: CDR1 SGHRS, CDR2 YFSETQ. The V gene lost 0 bases and the J gene lost 11 bases, with 11 bases spanning the gap. The CDR3 length is 12 residues. For the CDR3, the DNA is TGCGCCAGCAGCTTGGAGGCAGGGGTGGCTTTCTTT. Its translation: CASSLEAGVAFF. Filled out from reference TRBV5-1 and TRBJ1-1, the complete variable domain reads KAGVTQTPRYLIKTRGQQVTLSCSPISGHRSVSWYQQTPGQGLQFLFEYFSETQRNKGNFPGRFSGRQFSNSRSEMNVSTLELGDSALYLCASSLEAGVAFFGQGTRLTVV.

This chain links TRBV11-2 with TRBJ2-4; a possible D gene is TRBD1 (5 bases). With 7 bases removed from V and 7 bases from J, the gap between germline ends came to 14 bases. Germline CDR1 SGHAT, CDR2 FQNNGV. CDR3 length: 13 residues. CDR3 nucleotide sequence: TGTGCCAGCACAGGGCTGTCAGCCAACATTCAGTACTTC. Its protein is CASTGLSANIQYF.